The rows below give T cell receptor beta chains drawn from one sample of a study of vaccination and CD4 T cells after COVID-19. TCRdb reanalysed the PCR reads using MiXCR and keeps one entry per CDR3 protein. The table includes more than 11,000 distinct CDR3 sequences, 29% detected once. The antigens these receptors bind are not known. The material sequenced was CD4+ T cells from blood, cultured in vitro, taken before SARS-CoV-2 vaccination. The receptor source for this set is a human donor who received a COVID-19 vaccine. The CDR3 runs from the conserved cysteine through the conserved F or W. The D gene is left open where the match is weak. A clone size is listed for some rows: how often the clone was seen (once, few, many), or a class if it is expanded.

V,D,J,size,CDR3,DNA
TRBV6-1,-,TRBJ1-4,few,CASSLDGNEKLFF,TGTGCCAGCAGCCTGGACGGGAATGAAAAACTGTTTTTT
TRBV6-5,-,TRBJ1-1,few,CASSYSAQGVRAFF,TGTGCCAGCAGTTACTCGGCCCAGGGCGTGAGAGCTTTCTTT
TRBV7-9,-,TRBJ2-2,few,CASSLVVPPGGYTGELFF,TGTGCCAGCAGCTTAGTAGTGCCCCCGGGCGGTTACACCGGGGAGCTGTTTTTT
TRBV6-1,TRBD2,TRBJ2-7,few,CASSGTSGGSYEQYF,TGTGCCAGCAGTGGGACTAGCGGGGGTTCCTACGAGCAGTACTTC
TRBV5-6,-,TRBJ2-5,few,CASSYRIGQARETQYF,TGTGCCAGCAGCTATAGAATAGGGCAGGCGAGGGAGACCCAGTACTTC
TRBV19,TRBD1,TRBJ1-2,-,CASSIDRRAGGYGYTF,TGTGCCAGTAGTATAGATCGGCGGGCAGGGGGCTATGGCTACACCTTC
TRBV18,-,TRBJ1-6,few,CASSQPPNSPLHF,TGTGCCAGCTCACAACCACCCAATTCACCCCTCCACTTT
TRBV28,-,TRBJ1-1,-,CASGVGGALNTEAFF,TGTGCCAGCGGTGTTGGGGGGGCCTTGAACACTGAAGCTTTCTTT
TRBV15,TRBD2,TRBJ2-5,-,CATSRGTSGGGWKETQYF,TGTGCCACCAGCAGAGGGACTAGCGGGGGAGGTTGGAAAGAGACCCAGTACTTC
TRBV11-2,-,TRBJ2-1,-,CASNSPRGSYNEQFF,TGTGCCAGCAACTCCCCAAGGGGGTCCTACAATGAGCAGTTCTTC
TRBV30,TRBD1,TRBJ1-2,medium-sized,CAWSAYTGDGYTF,TGTGCCTGGAGTGCATATACAGGGGATGGCTACACCTTC
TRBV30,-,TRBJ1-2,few,CAWRKTRDYGYTF,TGTGCCTGGAGAAAGACACGAGACTATGGCTACACCTTC
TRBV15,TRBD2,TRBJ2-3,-,CATSRDRLAGADTQYF,TGTGCCACCAGCAGAGATCGGCTAGCGGGGGCAGATACGCAGTATTTT
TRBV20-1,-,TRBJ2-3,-,CSASLRDTQYF,TGCAGTGCTAGTCTACGAGATACGCAGTATTTT
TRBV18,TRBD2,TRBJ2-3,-,CASSLAGGPGDTQYF,TGTGCCAGCTCACTAGCGGGGGGGCCAGGAGATACGCAGTATTTT
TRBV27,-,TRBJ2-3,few,CASSSSRPFQTDTQYF,TGTGCCAGCAGTTCTAGTCGCCCGTTCCAAACAGATACGCAGTATTTT
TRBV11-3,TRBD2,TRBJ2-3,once,CASSPGLASTDTQYF,TGTGCCAGCAGCCCTGGACTAGCTAGCACAGATACGCAGTATTTT
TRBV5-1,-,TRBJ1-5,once,CASSLAGGPEPQHF,TGCGCCAGCAGCTTGGCCGGTGGTCCGGAGCCCCAGCATTTT
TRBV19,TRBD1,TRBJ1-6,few,CASSISYRSLEDRASGSYNSPLHF,TGTGCCAGTAGTATCTCATACCGATCTTTGGAGGACAGGGCCTCGGGGTCCTATAATTCACCCCTCCACTTT
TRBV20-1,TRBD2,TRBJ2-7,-,CSARGTSGGRTYEQYF,TGCAGTGCTAGGGGGACTAGCGGGGGGAGAACCTACGAGCAGTACTTC
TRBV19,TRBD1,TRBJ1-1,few,CASSLFGQGGGLTEAFF,TGTGCCAGTAGTCTCTTTGGACAGGGAGGGGGGTTAACTGAAGCTTTCTTT
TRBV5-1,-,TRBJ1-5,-,CASSRGSKDVMHQPQHF,TGCGCCAGCAGTCGGGGTTCTAAAGATGTGATGCATCAGCCCCAGCATTTT
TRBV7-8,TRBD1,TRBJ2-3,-,CASSLRDRGSWDTQYF,TGTGCCAGCAGCCTAAGGGACAGGGGGTCTTGGGATACGCAGTATTTT
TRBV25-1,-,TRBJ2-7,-,CASSEIQGGYEQYF,TGTGCCAGCAGTGAAATCCAGGGGGGCTACGAGCAGTACTTC
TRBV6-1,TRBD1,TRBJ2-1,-,CASSKTGASYNEQFF,TGTGCCAGCAGTAAGACAGGGGCCTCCTACAATGAGCAGTTCTTC
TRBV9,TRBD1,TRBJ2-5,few,CASSVGGQGAQETQYF,TGTGCCAGCAGCGTAGGAGGACAGGGGGCCCAAGAGACCCAGTACTTC
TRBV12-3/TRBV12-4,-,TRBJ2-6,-,CATVGGSGANVLTF,TGTGCCACCGTCGGGGGCTCTGGGGCCAACGTCCTGACTTTC
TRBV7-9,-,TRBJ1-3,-,CASSYYVENTIYF,TGTGCCAGCAGCTATTATGTGGAAAACACCATATATTTT
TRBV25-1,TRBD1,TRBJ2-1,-,CASSGSPRGPSTYRTGDEQFF,TGTGCCAGCAGTGGATCTCCGAGGGGGCCTAGTACTTATAGGACTGGCGATGAGCAGTTCTTC
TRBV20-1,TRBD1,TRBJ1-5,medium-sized,CSAREATGEGNQPQHF,TGCAGTGCTAGAGAAGCAACAGGGGAGGGCAATCAGCCCCAGCATTTT
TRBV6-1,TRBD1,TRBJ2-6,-,CASSGVTGTGDSGANVLTF,TGTGCCAGCAGTGGCGTAACCGGGACAGGAGACTCTGGGGCCAACGTCCTGACTTTC
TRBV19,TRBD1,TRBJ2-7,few,CASKSTGGAYEQYF,TGTGCCAGTAAATCGACAGGGGGTGCCTACGAGCAGTACTTC
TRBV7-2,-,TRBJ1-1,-,CASSFPPVTEAFF,TGTGCCAGCAGCTTTCCCCCAGTTACTGAAGCTTTCTTT
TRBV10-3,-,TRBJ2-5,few,CAISDDRETQYF,TGTGCCATCAGTGATGACCGAGAGACCCAGTACTTC
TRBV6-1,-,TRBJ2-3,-,CASTKGGNTQYF,TGTGCCAGCACCAAGGGGGGGAATACGCAGTATTTT
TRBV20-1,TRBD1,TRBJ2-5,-,CSARSGTGDQETQYF,TGCAGTGCTAGGTCCGGGACAGGGGACCAAGAGACCCAGTACTTC
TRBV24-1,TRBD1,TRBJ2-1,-,CATSAAGQGSSYNEQFF,TGTGCCACCAGTGCCGCCGGACAGGGGAGCTCCTACAATGAGCAGTTCTTC
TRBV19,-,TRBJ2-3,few,CASGAIFRTDTQYF,TGTGCCAGCGGAGCTATCTTCCGCACAGATACGCAGTATTTT
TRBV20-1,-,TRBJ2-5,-,CSTTGLQETQYF,TGCAGTACTACAGGGTTGCAAGAGACCCAGTACTTC
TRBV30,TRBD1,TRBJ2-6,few,CAWSVQGALGANVLTF,TGTGCCTGGAGTGTACAGGGGGCATTGGGGGCCAACGTCCTGACTTTC
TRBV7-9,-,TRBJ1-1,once,CASSLAENTEAFF,TGTGCCAGCAGCTTAGCAGAGAACACTGAAGCTTTCTTT
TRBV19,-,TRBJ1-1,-,CASSIGEVNTEAFF,TGTGCCAGTAGTATAGGTGAGGTGAACACTGAAGCTTTCTTT
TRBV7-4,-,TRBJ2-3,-,CASSVVISTDTQYF,TGTGCCAGCAGCGTAGTTATTAGCACAGATACGCAGTATTTT
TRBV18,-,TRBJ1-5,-,CASSPSGGDQPQHF,TGTGCCAGCTCACCCAGCGGGGGGGATCAGCCCCAGCATTTT
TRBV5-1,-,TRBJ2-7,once,CASSPDPQRALSSSYEQYF,TGCGCCAGCAGCCCGGATCCCCAGCGGGCTTTATCTAGCTCCTACGAGCAGTACTTC
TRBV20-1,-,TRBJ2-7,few,CSARQDSYEQYF,TGCAGTGCTAGACAGGACTCCTACGAGCAGTACTTC
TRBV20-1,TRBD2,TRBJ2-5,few,CSAIPAGLAGTQYF,TGCAGTGCTATCCCGGCGGGACTAGCGGGGACCCAGTACTTC
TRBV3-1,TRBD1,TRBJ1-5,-,CASSAGGGGQPQHF,TGTGCCAGCAGCGCAGGGGGCGGCGGTCAGCCCCAGCATTTT
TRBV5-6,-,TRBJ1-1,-,CASSFSGAKGMNTEAFF,TGTGCCAGCAGCTTCTCAGGGGCAAAGGGAATGAACACTGAAGCTTTCTTT
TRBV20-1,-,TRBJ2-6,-,CSASLGTVSGANVLTF,TGCAGTGCTAGTCTCGGGACGGTTTCTGGGGCCAACGTCCTGACTTTC
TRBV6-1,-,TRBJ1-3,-,CASSKHLGGNTIYF,TGTGCCAGCAGTAAACACCTTGGGGGAAACACCATATATTTT
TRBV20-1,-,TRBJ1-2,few,CSASETLSLSPGYTF,TGCAGTGCTTCTGAGACCCTCAGCCTGTCGCCAGGCTACACCTTC
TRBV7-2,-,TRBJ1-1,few,CASSPRVGNTEAFF,TGTGCCAGCAGCCCCAGGGTTGGGAACACTGAAGCTTTCTTT
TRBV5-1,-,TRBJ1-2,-,CASSSAPEGRYGYTF,TGCGCCAGCAGTTCGGCCCCGGAGGGACGGTATGGCTACACCTTC
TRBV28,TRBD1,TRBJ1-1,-,CASLTGGSGNTEAFF,TGTGCCAGCCTGACAGGGGGGTCAGGGAACACTGAAGCTTTCTTT
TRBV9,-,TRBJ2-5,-,CASSVVGPPSGTQYF,TGTGCCAGCAGCGTAGTGGGACCACCGTCGGGGACCCAGTACTTC
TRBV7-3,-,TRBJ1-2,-,CASSYRFNYGYTF,TGTGCCAGCAGCTACAGGTTCAACTATGGCTACACCTTC
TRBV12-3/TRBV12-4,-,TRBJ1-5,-,CASSFVSRQIGNQPQHF,TGTGCCAGCAGTTTCGTATCGAGGCAGATTGGCAATCAGCCCCAGCATTTT
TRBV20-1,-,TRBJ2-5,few,CSANRGVQETQYF,TGCAGTGCAAACAGAGGCGTACAAGAGACCCAGTACTTC